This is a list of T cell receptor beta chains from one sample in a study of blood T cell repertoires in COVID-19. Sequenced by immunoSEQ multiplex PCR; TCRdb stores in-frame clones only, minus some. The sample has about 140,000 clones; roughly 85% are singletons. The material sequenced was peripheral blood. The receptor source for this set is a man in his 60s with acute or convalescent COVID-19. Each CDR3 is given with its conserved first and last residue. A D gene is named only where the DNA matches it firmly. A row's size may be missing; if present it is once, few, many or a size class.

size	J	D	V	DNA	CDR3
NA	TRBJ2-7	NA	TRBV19	TGTGCCAGTAGTATAGATCAGAGCGGTTACGAGCAGTACTTC	CASSIDQSGYEQYF
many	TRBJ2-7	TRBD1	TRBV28	TGTGCCAGCAGTTCTACCGGGACAGCTAACTACGAGCAGTACTTC	CASSSTGTANYEQYF
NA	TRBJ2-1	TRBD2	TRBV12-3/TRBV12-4	TGTGCCAGCAGTTTAGCCGGGACTAGGGAGTTCTTC	CASSLAGTREFF
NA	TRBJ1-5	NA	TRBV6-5	TGTGCCAGCATCCCTCGAAAAGGGGCAAACCTCTCCCAGCATTTT	CASIPRKGANLSQHF
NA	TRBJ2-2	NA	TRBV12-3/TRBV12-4	TGTGCCAGCAGTTTCCTCTTCGGGGAGCTGTTTTTT	CASSFLFGELFF
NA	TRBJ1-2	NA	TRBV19	TGTGCCAGTAGCCTTCTCCAGGGTGCTGAGACCTTC	CASSLLQGAETF
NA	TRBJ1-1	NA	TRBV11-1	TGTGCCAGCAGCCCACGTGTTGGGCGGGACACTGAAGCTTTCTTT	CASSPRVGRDTEAFF
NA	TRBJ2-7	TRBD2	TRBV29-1	TGCAGCGTTGCGGGACTAGCCTACGAGCAGTACTTC	CSVAGLAYEQYF
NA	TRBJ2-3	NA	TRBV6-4	TGTGCCAGCAGCGACGGACTGGGAACAGATACGCAGTATTTT	CASSDGLGTDTQYF
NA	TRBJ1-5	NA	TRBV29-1	TGCAGCGTTGGGGGCGTAGACCAGCCCCAGCATTTT	CSVGGVDQPQHF
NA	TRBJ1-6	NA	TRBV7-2	TGTGCCAGCAGCTTAGGCGGAGCTCAGGGATCACCCCTCCACTTT	CASSLGGAQGSPLHF
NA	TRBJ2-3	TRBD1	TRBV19	TGTGCCAGTAGCCCCGGACAGGGGAGCACAGATACGCAGTATTTT	CASSPGQGSTDTQYF
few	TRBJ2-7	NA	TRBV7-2	TGTGCCAGCAGCTTAGGGGGGCTAGCTGACATAGGGTACGAGCAGTACTTC	CASSLGGLADIGYEQYF
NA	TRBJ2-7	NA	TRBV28	TGTGCCAGCAGTTTGACCAGGGGATTATACTTC	CASSLTRGLYF
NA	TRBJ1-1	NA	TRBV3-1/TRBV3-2	TGTGCCAGCAGCCAAGCCATGAACACTGAAGCTTTCTTT	CASSQAMNTEAFF
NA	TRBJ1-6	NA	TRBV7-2	TGTGCCAGCAGCACATCTCCCCCAGGGTCATCACCCCTCCACTTT	CASSTSPPGSSPLHF
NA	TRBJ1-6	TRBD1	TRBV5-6	TGTGCCAGCAGCTCTAGCCGACAGGGAGGTGGATCACCCCTCCACTTT	CASSSSRQGGGSPLHF
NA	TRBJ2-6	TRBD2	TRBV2	TGTGCCAGCAGTGACGCGGCGGGGGGTCCCTCTGGGGCCAACGTCCTGACTTTC	CASSDAAGGPSGANVLTF
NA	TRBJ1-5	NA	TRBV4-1	TGCGCCAGCAGCCAAGATCTGTTTCAGCCCCAGCATTTT	CASSQDLFQPQHF
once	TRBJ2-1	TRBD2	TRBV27	TGTGCCAGCAGTTCGCCCCTCCGGGGGGGGCCCCACAATGAGCAGTTCTTC	CASSSPLRGGPHNEQFF
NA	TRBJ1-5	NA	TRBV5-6	TGTGCCAGCAGCTTGATCGGCAATCAGCCCCAGCATTTT	CASSLIGNQPQHF
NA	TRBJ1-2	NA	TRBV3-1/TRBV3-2	TGTGCCAGCAGCCAAGAACAGGGTCTTGGCTACACCTTC	CASSQEQGLGYTF
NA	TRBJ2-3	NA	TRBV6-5	TGTGCCAGCAGTACGACATCTAGCACAGATACGCAGTATTTT	CASSTTSSTDTQYF
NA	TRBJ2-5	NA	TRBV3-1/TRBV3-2	TGTGCCAGCACCCCGCGGGGACGAGAGACCCAGTACTTC	CASTPRGRETQYF
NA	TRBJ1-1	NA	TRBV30	TGTGCCTCACAGGGGAACACTGAAGCTTTCTTT	CASQGNTEAFF
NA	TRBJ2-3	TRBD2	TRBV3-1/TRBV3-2	TGTGCCAGCAGCCAAGCCTTCTTACTAGCGGGGGACACAGATACGCAGTATTTT	CASSQAFLLAGDTDTQYF
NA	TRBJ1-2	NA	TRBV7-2	TGTGCCAGCAGCCCGATGACAAGTTATGGCTACACCTTC	CASSPMTSYGYTF
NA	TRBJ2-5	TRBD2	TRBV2	TGTGCCAGCAGTGGTAGCGGGAGGGCCGAAAAGACCCAGTACTTC	CASSGSGRAEKTQYF
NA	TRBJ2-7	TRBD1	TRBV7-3	TGTGCCAGCAGCCAAGACAGGGAGTCCGAGCAGTACTTC	CASSQDRESEQYF
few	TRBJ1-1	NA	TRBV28	TGTGCCAGCAGAGCCAACACTGAAGCTTTCTTT	CASRANTEAFF
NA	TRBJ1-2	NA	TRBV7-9	TGTGCCAGCAGCCCCGAAAGGGGGGGCTACACCTTC	CASSPERGGYTF
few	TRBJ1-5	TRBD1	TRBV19	TGTGCCAGTAGCGCGATCAGGGGACCGGGACAGTCGAGTCAGCCCCAGCATTTT	CASSAIRGPGQSSQPQHF
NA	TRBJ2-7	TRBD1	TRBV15	TGTGCCACCAGCAGAGATGGACAGGGCTACGAGCAGTACTTC	CATSRDGQGYEQYF